This T cell receptor (beta chain) originates from a study of blood T cell repertoires in COVID-19. Turning to the study itself: Samples came from the United States, Italy and Spain, spanning acute and convalescent COVID-19. The cDNA or gDNA used as material had been derived from T cells, B-cell-depleted T cells, or PBMCs.

The CDR3 has 17 amino acids. V was cut by 1 base and J by 2 bases, with 16 bases left in between. Germline-derived CDR1 and CDR2 are LGHDT and YNNKEL (reference sequence). As originally analysed: It was from reference gene primer amplification that nucleated cell counts were estimated. The method was immunoSEQ multiplex PCR; TCRdb's version includes in-frame clones alone and lacks a portion of them. The DNA gave D and trimming, while V, J and clone size come from that table. Here the sample spans just over 150,000 clones, approximately 80% being singletons. The specimen was peripheral blood. The clonotype was recovered from a woman between 50 and 59 years old with acute or convalescent COVID-19. The chain carries TRBV3-1 (or the pseudogene TRBV3-2) and TRBJ2-3; D ambiguous. This CDR3 is CASSQVRLSLPTDTQYF. In DNA form, the CDR3 reads TGTGCCAGCAGCCAAGTGCGACTTAGCCTACCCACAGATACGCAGTATTTT.